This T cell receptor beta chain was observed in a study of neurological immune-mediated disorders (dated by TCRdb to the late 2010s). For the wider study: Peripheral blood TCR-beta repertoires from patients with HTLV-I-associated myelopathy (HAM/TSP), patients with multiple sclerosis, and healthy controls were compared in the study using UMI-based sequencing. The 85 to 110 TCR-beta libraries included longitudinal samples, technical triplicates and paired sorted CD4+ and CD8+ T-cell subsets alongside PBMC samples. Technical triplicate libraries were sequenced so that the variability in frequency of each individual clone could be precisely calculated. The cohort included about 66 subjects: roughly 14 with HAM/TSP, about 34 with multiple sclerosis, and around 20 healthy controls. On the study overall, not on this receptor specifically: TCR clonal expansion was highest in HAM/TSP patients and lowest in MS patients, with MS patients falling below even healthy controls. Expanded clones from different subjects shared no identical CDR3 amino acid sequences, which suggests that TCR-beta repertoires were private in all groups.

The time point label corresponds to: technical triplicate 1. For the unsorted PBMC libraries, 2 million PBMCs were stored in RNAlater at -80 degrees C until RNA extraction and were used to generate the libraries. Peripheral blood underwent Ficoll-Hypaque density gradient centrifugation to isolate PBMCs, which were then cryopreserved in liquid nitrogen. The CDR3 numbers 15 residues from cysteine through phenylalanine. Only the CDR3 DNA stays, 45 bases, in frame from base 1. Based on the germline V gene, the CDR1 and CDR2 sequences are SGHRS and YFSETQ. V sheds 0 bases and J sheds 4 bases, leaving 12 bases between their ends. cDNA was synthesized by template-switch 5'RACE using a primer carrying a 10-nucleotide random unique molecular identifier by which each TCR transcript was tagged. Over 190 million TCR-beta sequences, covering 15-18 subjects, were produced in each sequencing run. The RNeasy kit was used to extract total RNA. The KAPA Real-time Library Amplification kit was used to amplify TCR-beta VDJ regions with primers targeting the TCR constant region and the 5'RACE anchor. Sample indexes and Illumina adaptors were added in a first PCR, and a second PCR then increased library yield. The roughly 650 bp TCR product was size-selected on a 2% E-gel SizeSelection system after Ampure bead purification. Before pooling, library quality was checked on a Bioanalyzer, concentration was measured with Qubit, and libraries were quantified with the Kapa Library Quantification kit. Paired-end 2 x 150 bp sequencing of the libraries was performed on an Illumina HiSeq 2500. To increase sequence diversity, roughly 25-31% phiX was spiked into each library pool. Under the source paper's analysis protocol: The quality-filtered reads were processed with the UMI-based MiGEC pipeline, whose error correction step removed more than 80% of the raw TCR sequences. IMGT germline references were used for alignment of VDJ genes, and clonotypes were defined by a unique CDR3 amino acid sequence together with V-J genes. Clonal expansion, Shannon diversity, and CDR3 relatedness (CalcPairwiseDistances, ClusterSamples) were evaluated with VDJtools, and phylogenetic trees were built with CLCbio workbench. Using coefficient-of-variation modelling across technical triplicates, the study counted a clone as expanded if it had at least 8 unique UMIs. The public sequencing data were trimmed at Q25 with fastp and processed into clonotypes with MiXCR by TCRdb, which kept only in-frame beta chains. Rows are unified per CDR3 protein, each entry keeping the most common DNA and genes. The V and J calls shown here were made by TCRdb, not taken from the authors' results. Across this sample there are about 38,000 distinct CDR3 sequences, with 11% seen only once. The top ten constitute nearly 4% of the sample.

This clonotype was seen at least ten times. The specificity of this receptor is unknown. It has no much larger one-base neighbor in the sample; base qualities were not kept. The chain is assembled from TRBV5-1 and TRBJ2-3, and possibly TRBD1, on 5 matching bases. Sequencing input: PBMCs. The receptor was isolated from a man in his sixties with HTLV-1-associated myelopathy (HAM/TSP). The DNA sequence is TGCGCCAGCAGCTTGGAGGTAGGGGTGGCAGATACGCAGTATTTT. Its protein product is CASSLEVGVADTQYF.